Listed below are T cell receptor beta chains from one sample, sequenced in a study of immune evolution from preneoplasia to lung adenocarcinoma. Data came from immunoSEQ multiplex PCR; TCRdb stores just in-frame clones and leaves some out. The sample has more than 2,500 clones; about 88% are singletons. Sequencing was carried out using FFPE invasive lung adenocarcinoma tissue. These TCRs come from a person aged 65 to 85 with invasive lung adenocarcinoma. Each CDR3 is given with its conserved first and last residue. A D gene is named only where the DNA matches it firmly. Part of the rows lack a size; the others show once, few, many or a class for expanded clones.

D gene	clone size	V gene	CDR3 length	J gene	CDR3 DNA	CDR3 protein
NA	once	TRBV28	15	TRBJ1-4	TGTGCCAGCAGTTTATCTCAGGGGACTAATGAAAAACTGTTTTTT	CASSLSQGTNEKLFF
NA	NA	TRBV7-9	12	TRBJ2-3	TGTGCCAGCAGCCCCTTCACAGATACGCAGTATTTT	CASSPFTDTQYF
NA	NA	TRBV5-4	16	TRBJ2-3	TGTGCCAGCAGTCTGATGATAGCGGTCCCCACAGATACGCAGTATTTT	CASSLMIAVPTDTQYF
NA	NA	TRBV15	14	TRBJ1-5	TGTGCCACCGCGGGGCAGCATAGCAATCAGCCCCAGCATTTT	CATAGQHSNQPQHF
NA	NA	TRBV6-4	16	TRBJ2-1	TGTGCCAGCAGCGTGAGGCCGATCAGCGCTTACAATGAGCAGTTCTTC	CASSVRPISAYNEQFF
NA	NA	TRBV10-3	14	TRBJ2-7	TGTGCCATCGGGTCCTCCGGACCGGGTTACGAGCAGTACTTC	CAIGSSGPGYEQYF
TRBD1	NA	TRBV5-6	16	TRBJ2-1	TGTGCCAGCAGCCAAGGGACAGGGGGGAACTACAATGAGCAGTTCTTC	CASSQGTGGNYNEQFF
TRBD2	NA	TRBV29-1	16	TRBJ2-1	TGCAGCGTTGTAACTAGCGGAGGGAGCTCCTACAATGAGCAGTTCTTC	CSVVTSGGSSYNEQFF
TRBD2	NA	TRBV14	15	TRBJ2-7	TGTGCCAGCAGCCCGGGACTAGCGGGAATATACGAGCAGTACTTC	CASSPGLAGIYEQYF
NA	NA	TRBV10-1	13	TRBJ1-2	TGCGCCAGCTCACGGACGGTGAACTATGGCTACACCTTC	CASSRTVNYGYTF
NA	NA	TRBV25-1	15	TRBJ2-5	TGTGCCAGCAGTACTACCCGGGACTTCCAAGAGACCCAGTACTTC	CASSTTRDFQETQYF
TRBD2	few	TRBV5-1	13	TRBJ2-1	TGCGCCAGCAGCCTAGGGACTAGTAATGAGCAGTTCTTC	CASSLGTSNEQFF
TRBD1	few	TRBV10-1	15	TRBJ1-1	TGCGCCAGCAGTGGATCCGGGACAGGGTACACTGAAGCTTTCTTT	CASSGSGTGYTEAFF
TRBD1	NA	TRBV6-5	15	TRBJ1-5	TGTGCCAGCAGGCAAGGGACAGGGGGAGGGCAGCCCCAGCATTTT	CASRQGTGGGQPQHF
TRBD1	NA	TRBV28	15	TRBJ2-1	TGTGCCAGCAACCGACAGGGGGCACGTGTTAATGAGCAGTTCTTC	CASNRQGARVNEQFF
TRBD1	NA	TRBV19	15	TRBJ1-2	TGTGCCAGTAGTATTCCGGGACAGGGGATTTATGGCTACACCTTC	CASSIPGQGIYGYTF
NA	NA	TRBV6-1	15	TRBJ2-1	TGTGCCAGCAGTGCTGGCGGTCGCTCCTACAATGAGCAGTTCTTC	CASSAGGRSYNEQFF
NA	NA	TRBV20-1	11	TRBJ2-1	TGCAGTGCTAGCATTTTGAATGAGCAGTTCTTC	CSASILNEQFF
NA	NA	TRBV16	13	TRBJ2-1	TGTGCCAGCAGCACAGGCCCCCAGGGAAGGCAGTTCTTC	CASSTGPQGRQFF
TRBD2	once	TRBV5-4	15	TRBJ2-1	TGTGCCAGCAGCTTACTAGCGGACCCCTACAATGAGCAGTTCTTC	CASSLLADPYNEQFF
NA	NA	TRBV6-4	14	TRBJ2-1	TGTGCCAGCAGCGCCACCTACAGGGACAATGAGCAGTTCTTC	CASSATYRDNEQFF
NA	NA	TRBV7-8	13	TRBJ1-1	TGTGCCAGCAGCCTTCGGGGGCGCATCGAAGCTTTCTTT	CASSLRGRIEAFF
TRBD2	NA	TRBV7-9	19	TRBJ2-1	TGTGCCAGCAGCTCCCTGGGTAGGACTAGCGGGTTTCACTACAATGAGCAGTTCTTC	CASSSLGRTSGFHYNEQFF